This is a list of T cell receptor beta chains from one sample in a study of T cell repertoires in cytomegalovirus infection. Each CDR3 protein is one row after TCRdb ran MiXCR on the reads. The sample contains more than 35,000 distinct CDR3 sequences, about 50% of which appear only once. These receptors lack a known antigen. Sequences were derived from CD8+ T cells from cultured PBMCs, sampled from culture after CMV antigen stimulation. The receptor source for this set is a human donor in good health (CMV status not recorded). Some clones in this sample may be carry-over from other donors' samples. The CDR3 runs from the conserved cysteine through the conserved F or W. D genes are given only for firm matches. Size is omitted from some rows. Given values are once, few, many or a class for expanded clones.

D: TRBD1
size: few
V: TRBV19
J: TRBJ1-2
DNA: TGTGCCAGTAGTATATTTTCGGGACAGGGGACTACTACTAACTATGGCTACACCTTC
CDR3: CASSIFSGQGTTTNYGYTF

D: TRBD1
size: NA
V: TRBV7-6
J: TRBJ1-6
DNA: TGTGCCAGCAGCCGCGGGACAGGGGGCTCCTATAATTCACCCCTCCACTTT
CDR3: CASSRGTGGSYNSPLHF

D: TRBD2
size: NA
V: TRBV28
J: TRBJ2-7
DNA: TGTGCCAGCAAACTAGCGGTCATGAGCTCCTACGAGCAGTACTTC
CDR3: CASKLAVMSSYEQYF

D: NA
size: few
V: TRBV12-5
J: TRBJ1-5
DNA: TGTGCTAGTGGTTTCATAGGTCAGCCCCAGCATTTT
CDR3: CASGFIGQPQHF

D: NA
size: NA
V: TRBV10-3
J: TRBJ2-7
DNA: TGTGCCATCAGTGATCAAGGGGGGAGCTTTGCCTACGAGCAGTACTTC
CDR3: CAISDQGGSFAYEQYF

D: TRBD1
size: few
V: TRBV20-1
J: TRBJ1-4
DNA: TGCAGTGCTGAACTTACAGGGGCGGCTAATGAAAAACTGTTTTTT
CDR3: CSAELTGAANEKLFF

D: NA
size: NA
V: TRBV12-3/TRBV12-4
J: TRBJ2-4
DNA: TGTGCCAGCAGTTTGGGGGTGCAAGCCAAAAACATTCAGTACTTC
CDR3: CASSLGVQAKNIQYF

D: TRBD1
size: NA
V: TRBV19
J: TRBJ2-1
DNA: TGTGCCAGTAGAACAGGGGCGAATGAGCAGTTCTTC
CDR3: CASRTGANEQFF

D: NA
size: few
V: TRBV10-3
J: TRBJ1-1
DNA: TGTGCCATCAGCGGGGACACTGAAGCTTTCTTT
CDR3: CAISGDTEAFF

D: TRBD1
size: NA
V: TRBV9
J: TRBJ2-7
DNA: TGTGCCAGCAGCGTTGACAGGGAAGGGAACGAGCAGTACTTC
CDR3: CASSVDREGNEQYF

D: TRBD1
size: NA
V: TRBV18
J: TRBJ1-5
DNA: TGTGCCAGCTCACGGCAGGGGGCGGGATGGCAGCCCCAGCATTTT
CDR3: CASSRQGAGWQPQHF

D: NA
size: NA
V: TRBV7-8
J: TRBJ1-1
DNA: TGTGCCAGCAGTGGAGGGGAGGGCGAAGCTTTCTTT
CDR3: CASSGGEGEAFF

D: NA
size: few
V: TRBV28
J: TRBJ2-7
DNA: TGTGCCAGCAGTTCTGGGGCGTTGGACGAGCAGTACTTC
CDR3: CASSSGALDEQYF

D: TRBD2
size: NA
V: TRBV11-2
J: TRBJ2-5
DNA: TGTGCCAGCAGCTTAGCGGGGGGGCAAGAGACCCAGTACTTC
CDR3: CASSLAGGQETQYF

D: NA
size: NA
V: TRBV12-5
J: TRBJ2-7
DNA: TGTGCTAGTGGTTTGGTACTCGGGGAGCAGTACTTC
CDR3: CASGLVLGEQYF

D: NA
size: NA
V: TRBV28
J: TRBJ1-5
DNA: TGTGCCAGCACCGAGTTTCATCTCGATCAGCCCCAGCATTTT
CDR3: CASTEFHLDQPQHF

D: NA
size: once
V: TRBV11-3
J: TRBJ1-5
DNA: TGTGCCAGCAGCCCCAGCGGAGAGCAGAGGCCCCAGCATTTT
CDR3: CASSPSGEQRPQHF

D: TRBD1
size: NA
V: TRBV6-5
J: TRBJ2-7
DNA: TGTGCCAGCAGTTTGACAGGGGGTCTAACCTACGAGCAGTACTTC
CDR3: CASSLTGGLTYEQYF

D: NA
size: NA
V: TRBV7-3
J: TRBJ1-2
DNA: TGTGCCAGCAGCTTCCCCCCGGGAGGGGACTATGGCTACACCTTC
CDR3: CASSFPPGGDYGYTF

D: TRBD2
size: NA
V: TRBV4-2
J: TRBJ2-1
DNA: TGTGCCAGCAGCCAGCTGGGGACTAGCGGGAGCAATGAGCAGTTCTTC
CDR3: CASSQLGTSGSNEQFF

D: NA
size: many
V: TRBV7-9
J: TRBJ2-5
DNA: TGTGCCAGCAGCTTTTCGCTAACCCTCACCCAAGAGACCCAGTACTTC
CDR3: CASSFSLTLTQETQYF

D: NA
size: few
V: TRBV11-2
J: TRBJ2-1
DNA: TGTGCCAGCAGCTCCCTAGCTATCAATGAGCAGTTCTTC
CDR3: CASSSLAINEQFF

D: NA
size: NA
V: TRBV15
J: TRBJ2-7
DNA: TGTGCCACCAGCAGAGATTCCCCCCGGGACCACTCCTACGAGCAGTACTTC
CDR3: CATSRDSPRDHSYEQYF

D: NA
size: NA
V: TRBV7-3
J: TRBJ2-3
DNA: TGTGCCAGCAGCTTAGACCGGGGCCCCACAGATACGCAGTATTTT
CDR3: CASSLDRGPTDTQYF

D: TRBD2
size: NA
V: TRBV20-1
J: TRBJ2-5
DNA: TGCAGTGCTAGAGACCAACTAGCGGGAGTCGGAGAGACCCAGTACTTC
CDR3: CSARDQLAGVGETQYF

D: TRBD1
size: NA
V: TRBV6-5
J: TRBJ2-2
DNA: TGTGCCAGCAGGAGGGGGCTTGGGAACACCGGGGAGCTGTTTTTT
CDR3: CASRRGLGNTGELFF

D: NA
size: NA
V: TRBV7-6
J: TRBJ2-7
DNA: TGTGCCAGCAGTCCGGCGGGCTACGAGCAGTACTTC
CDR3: CASSPAGYEQYF

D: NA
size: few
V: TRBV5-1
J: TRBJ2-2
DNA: TGCGCCAGCAGCAGGCGGGGAGAGAACACCGGGGAGCTGTTTTTT
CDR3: CASSRRGENTGELFF

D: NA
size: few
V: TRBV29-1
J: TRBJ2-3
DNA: TGCAGCGTTGAAGGTCGGGGTGATACGCAGTATTTT
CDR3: CSVEGRGDTQYF

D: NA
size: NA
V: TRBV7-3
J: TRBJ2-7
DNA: TGTGCCAGCAGCTTAGGGCGGGACAGACATTACGAGCAGTACTTC
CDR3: CASSLGRDRHYEQYF

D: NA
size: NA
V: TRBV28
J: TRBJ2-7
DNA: TGTGCCAGCAGTTTATTGACAGGAACTTCCTACGAGCAGTACTTC
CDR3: CASSLLTGTSYEQYF

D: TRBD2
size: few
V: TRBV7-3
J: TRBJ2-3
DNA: TGTGCCAGCAGCATAAGCGGGGGCAACACAGATACGCAGTATTTT
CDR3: CASSISGGNTDTQYF

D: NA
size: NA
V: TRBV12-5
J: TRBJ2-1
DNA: TGTGCTAGTGCCCCTAAGGGCGCAGATGAGCAGTTCTTC
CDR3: CASAPKGADEQFF

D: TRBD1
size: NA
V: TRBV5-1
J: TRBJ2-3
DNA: TGCGCCAGCAGCGCCCGGACAGGGGAGACAGATACGCAGTATTTT
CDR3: CASSARTGETDTQYF

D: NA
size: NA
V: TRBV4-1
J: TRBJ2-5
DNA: TGCGCCAGCAGCCTGGATGGAAGTCAAGAGACCCAGTACTTC
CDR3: CASSLDGSQETQYF

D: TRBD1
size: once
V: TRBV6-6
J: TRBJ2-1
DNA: TGTGCCAGCAGTCCGTCCGACAGGGGCGGTGAGCAGTTCTTC
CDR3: CASSPSDRGGEQFF

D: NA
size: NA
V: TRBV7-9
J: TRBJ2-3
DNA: TGTGCCAGCAGCGAACTAGAGGGGAGCACAGATACGCAGTATTTT
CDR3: CASSELEGSTDTQYF

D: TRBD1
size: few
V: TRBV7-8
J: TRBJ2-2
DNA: TGTGCCAGCAGCTTTACGACAGGGAGAGCCGGGGAGCTGTTTTTT
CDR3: CASSFTTGRAGELFF

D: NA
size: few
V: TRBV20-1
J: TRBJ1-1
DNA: TGCAGTGCTAGAGATCTAAGGGGAGACACTGAAGCTTTCTTT
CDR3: CSARDLRGDTEAFF

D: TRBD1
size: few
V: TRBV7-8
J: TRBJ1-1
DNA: TGTGCCAGCAGCTTGACAGGGTGGACGGGCGAAGCTTTCTTT
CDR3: CASSLTGWTGEAFF

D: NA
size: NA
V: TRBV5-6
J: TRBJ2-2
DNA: TGTGCCAGCAGCCCGCTCGGGGGGGAGCTGTTTTTT
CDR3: CASSPLGGELFF

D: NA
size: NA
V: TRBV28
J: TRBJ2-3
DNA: TGTGCCAGCGGAGGGCTAAGGGATGCAGATACGCAGTATTTT
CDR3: CASGGLRDADTQYF

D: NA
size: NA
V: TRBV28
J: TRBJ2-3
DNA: TGTGCCAGCAGTTCCCGGGACAACACAGATACGCAGTATTTT
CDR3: CASSSRDNTDTQYF

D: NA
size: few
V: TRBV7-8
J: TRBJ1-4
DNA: TGTGCCAGCAGCCCAAATAGACCCAGGGGTGAAAAACTGTTTTTT
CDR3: CASSPNRPRGEKLFF

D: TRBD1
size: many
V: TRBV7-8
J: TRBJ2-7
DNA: TGTGCCAGCAGCTTCCGGGACAGGGGCTACGAGCAGTACTTC
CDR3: CASSFRDRGYEQYF

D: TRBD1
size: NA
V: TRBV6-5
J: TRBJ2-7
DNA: TGTGCCAGTCGACAGGGAACCTTCTACGAGCAGTACTTC
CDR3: CASRQGTFYEQYF

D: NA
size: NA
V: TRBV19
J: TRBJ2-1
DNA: TGTGCCAGTAGTGTTTTCAGGCATGAGCAGTTCTTC
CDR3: CASSVFRHEQFF

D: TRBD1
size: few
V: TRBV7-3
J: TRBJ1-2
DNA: TGTGCCAGCAGCTTAACAGAAGGAGGGACAGAGGGCTACACCTTC
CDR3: CASSLTEGGTEGYTF

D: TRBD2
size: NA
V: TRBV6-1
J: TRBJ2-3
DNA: TGTGCCAGCAGTTCCCGGAGGCGCGGGAGGGGTACAGATACGCAGTATTTT
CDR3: CASSSRRRGRGTDTQYF

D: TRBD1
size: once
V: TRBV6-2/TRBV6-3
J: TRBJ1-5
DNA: TGTGCCAGCAGTTACGGTGGGACAGGGGGCCAGCCCCAGCATTTT
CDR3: CASSYGGTGGQPQHF

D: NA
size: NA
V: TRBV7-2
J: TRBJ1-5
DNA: TGTGCCAGCAGCCTGACAGAAGGAGGCAATCAGCCCCAGCATTTT
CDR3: CASSLTEGGNQPQHF

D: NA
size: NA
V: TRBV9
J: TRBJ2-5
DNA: TGTGCCAGCAGCCCCTCTGGAGGAGGGGGCAAGGAGACCCAGTACTTC
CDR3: CASSPSGGGGKETQYF

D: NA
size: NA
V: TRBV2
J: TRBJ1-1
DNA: TGTGCCAGACGGACCACTGAAGCTTTCTTT
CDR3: CARRTTEAFF

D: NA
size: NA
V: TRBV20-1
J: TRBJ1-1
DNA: TGCAGTGCTAGACGGGGGCTGAACACTGAAGCTTTCTTT
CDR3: CSARRGLNTEAFF

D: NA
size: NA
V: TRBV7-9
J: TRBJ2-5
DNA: TGTGCCAGCAGCTCCGGGACATTATCACAAGAGACCCAGTACTTC
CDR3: CASSSGTLSQETQYF